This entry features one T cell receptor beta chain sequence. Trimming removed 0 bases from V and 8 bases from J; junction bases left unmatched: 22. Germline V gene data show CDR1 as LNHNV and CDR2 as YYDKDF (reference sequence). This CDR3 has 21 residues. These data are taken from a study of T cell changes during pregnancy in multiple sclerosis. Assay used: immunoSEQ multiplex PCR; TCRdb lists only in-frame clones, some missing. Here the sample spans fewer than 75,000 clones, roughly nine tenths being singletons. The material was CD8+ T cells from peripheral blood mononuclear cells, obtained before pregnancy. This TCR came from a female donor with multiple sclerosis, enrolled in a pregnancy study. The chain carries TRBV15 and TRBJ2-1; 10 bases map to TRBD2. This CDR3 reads CATSREAGGAPRLADRYEQFF. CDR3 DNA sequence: TGTGCCACCAGCAGAGAAGCGGGGGGGGCCCCCAGACTAGCGGACCGATATGAGCAGTTCTTC.